This is a list of T cell receptor beta chains from one sample in a study of T-cell memory formation after mild COVID-19. TCRdb recomputed calls from the 5' RACE reads with MiXCR, one row per CDR3 protein. The table has about 610,000 distinct CDR3 sequences, 15% to 20% seen once. Sequenced: PBMCs or a T cell subset sorted from them (not recorded which). Receptors were obtained from an adult woman who had mild COVID-19 (a few samples of this study predate the infection). Cell type and time point are not known. Each CDR3 is given with its conserved first and last residue. D genes are given only for firm matches. Expanded clones get a size class; other rows say once, few or many, or leave the size out.

>-|-|TRBV19|TRBJ1-1
TGTGCCAGTGGGGCAGGGGAGGTTTTGAACACTGAAGCTTTCTTT
CASGAGEVLNTEAFF
>-|few|TRBV7-9|TRBJ2-5
TGTGCCAGCAGCCCGCCTATCCACAAGGAGACCCAGTACTTC
CASSPPIHKETQYF
>-|few|TRBV12-3/TRBV12-4|TRBJ2-5
TGTGCCAGCAGCCGCTGGGAAGAGACCCAGTACTTC
CASSRWEETQYF
>TRBD1|many|TRBV25-1|TRBJ2-7
TGTGCCAGCAGGATGACAGGGCCCTCCTACGAGCAGTACTTC
CASRMTGPSYEQYF
>-|few|TRBV4-1|TRBJ1-4
TGCGCCAGCAGCCAAACCGGGACACGGAATGAAAAACTGTTTTTT
CASSQTGTRNEKLFF
>TRBD1|-|TRBV5-1|TRBJ2-1
TGCGCCAGCAGCCTATTGACAGGGGTCATTATGTACAATGAGCAGTTCTTC
CASSLLTGVIMYNEQFF
>-|few|TRBV12-3/TRBV12-4|TRBJ2-2
TGTGCCAGCAGTCTCCTCAGGGATGCGGAGCTGTTTTTT
CASSLLRDAELFF
>-|many|TRBV7-9|TRBJ1-1
TGTGCCAGCAGCTTAGACTCCACTGAAGCTTTCTTT
CASSLDSTEAFF
>-|-|TRBV11-2|TRBJ2-2
TGTGCCAGCAGCTGGGGACTTTCCATCGCGAACACCGGGGAGCTGTTTTTT
CASSWGLSIANTGELFF
>TRBD2|few|TRBV20-1|TRBJ2-3
TGCAGTGCTAGCCCTTGGACTAGCGGGTTACACACAGATACGCAGTATTTT
CSASPWTSGLHTDTQYF
>TRBD2|-|TRBV27|TRBJ2-7
TGTGCCAGCAGTCGCCAACCTAGCGGGAACTACGAGCAGTACTTC
CASSRQPSGNYEQYF
>-|few|TRBV6-1|TRBJ1-2
TGTGCCAGCAGTGAACGAGACTATGGCTACACCTTC
CASSERDYGYTF
>-|-|TRBV12-3/TRBV12-4|TRBJ1-1
TGTGCCAGCAGTTTCACTTCTACCCGGGACACTGAAGCTTTCTTT
CASSFTSTRDTEAFF
>-|-|TRBV24-1|TRBJ1-2
TGTGCCACTAGTCCAGGGTCGTATGAAGGCTACACCTTC
CATSPGSYEGYTF
>-|-|TRBV2|TRBJ1-2
TGTGCCAGCAGTGAAGAAACGGGCTACACCTTC
CASSEETGYTF
>-|-|TRBV6-5|TRBJ1-1
TGTGCCAGCACTTATCGGGTCGGGTCGGTTGAAGCTTTCTTT
CASTYRVGSVEAFF
>TRBD2|many|TRBV12-3/TRBV12-4|TRBJ2-5
TGTGCCAGCAGTCCTAGCGGGTACCAAGAGACCCAGTACTTC
CASSPSGYQETQYF
>TRBD1|few|TRBV24-1|TRBJ2-5
TGTGCCACCAGTGATTTGAGACCCCGGACAGGGCCGGGAAAGACCCAGTACTTC
CATSDLRPRTGPGKTQYF
>-|many|TRBV24-1|TRBJ2-2
TGTGCCACCAGTGAAACAGGGTCCACCGGGGAGCTGTTTTTT
CATSETGSTGELFF
>-|-|TRBV7-2|TRBJ2-7
TGTGCCAGCAGCGAGCTGGTGACGATTGGGGCAAAACCCTACGAGCAGTACTTC
CASSELVTIGAKPYEQYF
>-|few|TRBV20-1|TRBJ1-3
TGCAGTGCCACGACAAGCGTTTACTCTGGAAACACCATATATTTT
CSATTSVYSGNTIYF
>TRBD2|-|TRBV12-3/TRBV12-4|TRBJ2-1
TGTGCCAGCAGTTTATTGGGGGGAGGGAGGAATGAGCAGTTCTTC
CASSLLGGGRNEQFF
>-|few|TRBV4-3|TRBJ1-3
TGCGCCAGCAGCCAAGGGTGGCAGGGTGGAAACACCATATATTTT
CASSQGWQGGNTIYF
>-|few|TRBV6-4|TRBJ2-3
TGTGCCAGCAGTGACGGGAACACAGATACGCAGTATTTT
CASSDGNTDTQYF
>TRBD2|-|TRBV4-1|TRBJ2-1
TGCGCCAGCAGCCAAGCGAGCGGGAAGAACAATGAGCAGTTCTTC
CASSQASGKNNEQFF
>TRBD1|-|TRBV12-3/TRBV12-4|TRBJ2-1
TGTGCCAGCGGATGGGACAGCGACAATGAGCAGTTCTTC
CASGWDSDNEQFF
>-|many|TRBV18|TRBJ1-2
TGTGCCAGCTCACCCACGGGACTGGCCCTAGGAGGCTACACCTTC
CASSPTGLALGGYTF
>TRBD1|-|TRBV24-1|TRBJ2-2
TGTGCCACCAGTGATTTCAACACCCGGGGACAGGCCTCCACCGGGGAGCTGTTTTTT
CATSDFNTRGQASTGELFF
>TRBD1|-|TRBV24-1|TRBJ1-2
TGTGCCACCAGTGACGGACAGGGACGGCATGGCTACACCTTC
CATSDGQGRHGYTF
>-|-|TRBV7-2|TRBJ2-5
TGTGCCAGCAGCTTAGCTAGCTCTCCCAGCTTTGAGACCCAGTACTTC
CASSLASSPSFETQYF
>TRBD2|once|TRBV5-6|TRBJ2-1
TGTGCCAGCAGCGCCTCCGGGACTAGCGGGGGGCCCGAGCAGTTCTTC
CASSASGTSGGPEQFF
>-|few|TRBV12-3/TRBV12-4|TRBJ2-1
TGTGCCAGCAGTCTTGATGGACAGTCTGAGCAGTTCTTC
CASSLDGQSEQFF
>-|few|TRBV25-1|TRBJ1-5
TGTGCCAGCAGTGAACCGGGGGTAAGCAATCAGCCCCAGCATTTT
CASSEPGVSNQPQHF
>-|-|TRBV7-8|TRBJ1-1
TGTGCCAGCAGCCTTACCAGCGTCAACACTGAAGCTTTCTTT
CASSLTSVNTEAFF
>-|-|TRBV29-1|TRBJ2-1
TGCAGCGTAACCGGGACACAATACAATGAGCAGTTCTTC
CSVTGTQYNEQFF
>-|many|TRBV5-1|TRBJ2-7
TGCGCCAGCAGCTTGGCTGGGTACGGACCCTACGAGCAGTACTTC
CASSLAGYGPYEQYF
>-|few|TRBV9|TRBJ2-7
TGTGCCAGCAGCCCGAGGGTAGGCGACGAGCAGTACTTC
CASSPRVGDEQYF
>TRBD2|-|TRBV5-1|TRBJ2-1
TGCGCCAGCAGCTCGGGACTAGGAAGGTCCCATGAGCAGTTCTTC
CASSSGLGRSHEQFF
>-|-|TRBV7-2|TRBJ2-1
TGTGCCAGCAGCTTAGCGGGTGGGGGGCGAACCCACAATGAGCAGTTCTTC
CASSLAGGGRTHNEQFF
>-|-|TRBV19|TRBJ2-2
TGTGCAAGCTACCCAGCCCGCCGGCAGGGCGGTTTCGGGGAGCTGTTTTTT
CASYPARRQGGFGELFF
>TRBD1|-|TRBV7-4|TRBJ2-6
TGTGCCAGCAGCCGGCTCAGGACAGGGGATATCTCTGGGGCCAACGTCCTGACTTTC
CASSRLRTGDISGANVLTF